In its sample, the clone carrying this T cell receptor beta chain was seen once. The data stem from a study of cytomegalovirus exposure and HLA in healthy donors. The CDR3 has 14 amino acids. Per the germline V gene, CDR1 is SQVTM and CDR2 is ANQGSEA. V lost 3 bases, J lost 6 bases, and 3 bases stayed unmatched. Primers for the PCR totalled 60 Vbeta and 13 Jbeta. Clones were sequenced by immunoSEQ multiplex PCR, and TCRdb holds only the in-frame ones, with some missing. The sample carries roughly 130,000 clones, 75% to 85% recorded once. The sequenced sample was PBMCs. The receptor was isolated from a man between 35 and 55 years old in good health and CMV-seronegative. The rearrangement uses TRBV29-1 and TRBJ2-5; 14 bases map to TRBD2. Here the CDR3 reads CSVDGTSGGKTQYF. The CDR3 DNA is TGCAGCGTTGATGGGACTAGCGGGGGTAAGACCCAGTACTTC.